The clone carrying this TCR beta chain was observed a handful of times. The antigen is not known. Per germline, CDR1 MDHEN and CDR2 SYDVKM. CDR3 size: 15 residues. V was trimmed by 2 bases and J by 4 bases, leaving 12 bases between them. TCRdb reanalysed the reads using MiXCR and keeps one entry per CDR3 protein. Of about 830,000 distinct CDR3 sequences detected, roughly 33% appear once; the ten largest clones hold 9.5% to 15%. This record belongs to a study of T cell repertoires in cytomegalovirus infection. About the research overall: CMV epitopes used comprised recently identified HLA-C-restricted ones and well-studied HLA-B-restricted ones. The public TCR beta signatures pointed to both CMV infection and matching HLA type.

Study-level results: Across the ex vivo response, the dominant clonotypes were HLA-C-restricted CMV-specific TCR beta clonotypes.

The chain joins TRBV28 to TRBJ2-1; a possible D gene is TRBD1 (6 bases). The material sequenced was cultured CD8+ T cells from PBMCs, taken from culture after CMV antigen stimulation. This receptor was obtained from a human donor in good health (CMV status not recorded). Some clones in this sample may be carry-over from other donors' samples. The CDR3 region has the DNA TGTGCCAGCAGTTTAGGGCATGGGACATACAATGAGCAGTTCTTC. It encodes CASSLGHGTYNEQFF.